Below, 9 T cell receptor beta chains from the same sample are listed, as sequenced in a study of regulatory T cells in long-lasting Graves disease. CDR3 regions were amplified by Arm-PCR using iRepertoire HTBI primers to build TCR beta libraries. TCRdb reanalysed the multiplex PCR reads using MiXCR and keeps one entry per CDR3 protein. The sample consists of 300,000 to 400,000 distinct CDR3 sequences, around 17% of them appearing once. Time point here: newly diagnosed GD, antithyroid drugs for less than 3 months. PBMC RNA served as the TCR library source. In addition, the sample was reused for a study of T cells in Graves' hyperthyroidism and ophthalmopathy.

The sequencing used peripheral blood mononuclear cells (PBMCs), collected at new diagnosis, from a patient treated with antithyroid drugs. The receptors originated from a man aged 35-49 years with Graves disease.

This clonotype was counted a few times. This chain links TRBV6-1 with TRBJ1-2, with D tentatively TRBD1 (6 bases). Per the germline V gene, CDR1 is MNHNS and CDR2 is SASEGT. Trimming left V 6 bases short and J 2 bases short, with 16 bases between. The CDR3 runs 15 residues. CDR3 sequence (DNA): TGTGCCAGCAGCCGCACAGGACAGACCAACTATGGCTACACCTTC. Translating gives CASSRTGQTNYGYTF.

In this sample, this clonotype turned up many times. The V and J genes are TRBV3-1 and TRBJ2-5; D is unresolved. V lost 8 bases and J 1 base, leaving 17 bases between the germline ends. Germline V gives CDR1 LGHDT, CDR2 YNNKEL (reference sequence). The CDR3 spans 15 residues. The CDR3 DNA is TGTGCCAGCGCTACGTACGTGGCGGTCCAAGAGACCCAGTACTTC. This gives the protein CASATYVAVQETQYF.

This clonotype appeared once. A single base is all that separates this from a far larger clone, so a read error is likely. The chain recombines TRBV5-1 with TRBJ2-5; D might be TRBD1 or TRBD2, each matching 5 bases. The CDR3 extends over 15 amino acids. The germline V and J ends were trimmed by 5 bases and 11 bases, with 25 bases remaining between them. Germline lookup yields CDR1 SGHRS and CDR2 YFSETQ. The CDR3 coding sequence is TGCGCCAGCAGTTCAACGGGGCAGAAATACAATGAGCAGTACTTC. Protein product: CASSSTGQKYNEQYF.

On this clonotype itself: A read error likely explains this, since a far larger clone differs by one base. The chain couples TRBV2 to TRBJ2-7, with a weak D call TRBD1 (6 bases). V lost 6 bases to trimming and J lost 7 bases, with 16 bases between them. Per germline, CDR1 SNHLY and CDR2 FYNNEI. This CDR3 has 13 residues. The CDR3 nucleotides read TGTGCCAGCAGAGCAGGGGTACTCAATGAGCAGTACTTC. Its protein product is CASRAGVLNEQYF.

The chain employs TRBV28 and TRBJ2-3; TRBD2 might be the D (6 bases). The V end was cut by 9 bases, the J end by 4 bases, with 11 bases between. Germline V gene sequence: CDR1 MDHEN, CDR2 SYDVKM. The CDR3 covers 12 residues. The CDR3 reads CASGGVADTQYF. The CDR3 DNA is TGTGCCAGTGGAGGGGTCGCAGATACGCAGTATTTT.

On this clonotype itself: A single base separates this from a much larger clone, so it may be a read error. The rearrangement links TRBV11-2 to TRBJ2-7, with D unresolved. CDR3 length: 14 residues. V was shortened by 7 bases and J by 0 bases, with 13 bases between the two germline ends. Germline values: CDR1 SGHAT, CDR2 FQNNGV. The chain's CDR3 is CASNSNPSSYEQYF. DNA of the CDR3: TGTGCCAGCAACTCGAACCCTAGCTCCTACGAGCAGTACTTC.

Worth noting for this clonotype: This may be a read error: a much more frequent sequence differs by one nucleotide. The gene calls are TRBV18 and TRBJ2-7; 7 bases map to TRBD1. Germline CDR1 is KGHSH and CDR2 is LQKENI. The CDR3 is 13 amino acids. The CDR3 DNA is TGTGCCGGCTCAACCCGGGACAGCTACGAGCAGTACTTC. This gives the protein CAGSTRDSYEQYF.

This clonotype was counted at least ten times. V usage is TRBV2 and J usage is TRBJ2-7; 7 nucleotides line up with TRBD1. V was clipped by 10 bases and J by 5 bases; unmatched bases: 11. Per germline, CDR1 SNHLY and CDR2 FYNNEI. CDR3 length equals 13 residues. CDR3 sequence reads: CATYQGVPNEQYF. The CDR3 DNA reads as TGTGCCACTTATCAGGGGGTCCCGAACGAGCAGTACTTC.

The chain has TRBV6-1 and TRBJ1-2, with D perhaps matching TRBD1 (5 bases). Trimming took off 7 bases at V and 6 bases at J, with 18 bases between the two ends. Germline V gives CDR1 MNHNS, CDR2 SASEGT. CDR3 length equals 14 residues. CDR3 amino acids: CASNQLRGDDGYTF. The CDR3 bases are TGTGCCAGCAACCAGTTGCGGGGGGACGATGGCTACACCTTC.